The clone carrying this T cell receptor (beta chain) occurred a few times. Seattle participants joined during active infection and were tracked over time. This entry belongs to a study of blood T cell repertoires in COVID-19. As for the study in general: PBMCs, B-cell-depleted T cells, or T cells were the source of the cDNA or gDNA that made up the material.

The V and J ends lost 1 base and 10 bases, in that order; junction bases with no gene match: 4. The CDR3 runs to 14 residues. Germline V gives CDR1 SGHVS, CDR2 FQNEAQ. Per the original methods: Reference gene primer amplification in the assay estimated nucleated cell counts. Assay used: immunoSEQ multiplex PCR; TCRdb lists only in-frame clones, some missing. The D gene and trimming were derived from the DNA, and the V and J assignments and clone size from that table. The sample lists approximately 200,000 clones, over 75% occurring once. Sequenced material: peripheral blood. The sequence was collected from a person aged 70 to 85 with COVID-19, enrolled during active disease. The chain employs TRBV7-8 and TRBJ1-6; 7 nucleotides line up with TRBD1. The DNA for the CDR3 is TGTGCCAGCAGCTTAGGTACAGGGGACTCACCCCTCCACTTT. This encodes CASSLGTGDSPLHF.